A single T cell receptor beta chain is shown here with its context. Its antigen is as yet unknown. In germline, CDR1 is KGHSH, CDR2 LQKENI. This CDR3 region has 13 residues. V was clipped by 3 bases and J by 7 bases, with 12 bases between them. Both 60 Vbeta primers and 13 Jbeta primers went into the PCR. Study processing details: A later analysis tallied 75 million to 80 million unique TCR beta chains, roughly 11 million of them shared. Using immunoSEQ multiplex PCR, the repertoire was profiled, and TCRdb retains in-frame clones only, with some absent. The DNA gave D and trimming, while V, J and clone size come from that table. The repertoire holds 90,000 to 95,000 clones, around three quarters seen once, with approximately 0.56% in the top ten. These data belong to a study of cytomegalovirus exposure and HLA in healthy donors. General study results and limits: In a later analysis, HLA-associated beta chains showed higher expansion and lower generation probabilities than comparable chains. The study dropped some indistinguishable V segments, TRBV6-2 and TRBV6-3 among them.

Source material: PBMCs. The chain couples TRBV18 to TRBJ1-2; maybe TRBD1 (5 bases). This receptor was identified in a man aged 25-45 years in good health and CMV-seronegative. CDR3 sequence reads: CASSPDRQLGYTF. The CDR3 bases are TGTGCCAGCTCACCCGACCGACAGCTTGGCTACACCTTC.